A single sample gave rise to the 2 T cell receptor beta chains below, sequenced in a study of cytotoxic CD8 clonotypes in ibrutinib-treated CLL. The repertoire was sequenced with immunoSEQ multiplex PCR; TCRdb's copy has only in-frame clones and lacks some. The sample shows approximately 130,000 clones, around 84% of them seen only once. This specimen consisted of PBMCs, obtained after 24 months of ibrutinib treatment. Receptors were obtained from a human donor with chronic lymphocytic leukemia.

The chain combines TRBV5-6 with TRBJ1-6; a possible D gene is TRBD1 (6 bases). Germline V lookup: CDR1 SGHDT, CDR2 YYEEEE. The length of the CDR3 is 15 residues. The V gene lost 4 bases and the J gene lost 5 bases, with 13 bases spanning the gap. The CDR3 nucleotides are TGTGCCAGCAGCCAACTAACAGGGAATAATTCACCCCTCCACTTT. It encodes CASSQLTGNNSPLHF.

The V gene is TRBV18, the J gene TRBJ2-7; 8 bases agree with TRBD2. The CDR3 totals 14 residues. Trimming at V came to 1 base and at J to 6 bases, leaving 5 bases not matched to a gene. The germline CDR1 and CDR2 sequences are KGHSH and LQKENI. CDR3 region: CASSPLGRETEQYF. The CDR3 DNA reads as TGTGCCAGCTCACCACTCGGGAGGGAAACCGAGCAGTACTTC.